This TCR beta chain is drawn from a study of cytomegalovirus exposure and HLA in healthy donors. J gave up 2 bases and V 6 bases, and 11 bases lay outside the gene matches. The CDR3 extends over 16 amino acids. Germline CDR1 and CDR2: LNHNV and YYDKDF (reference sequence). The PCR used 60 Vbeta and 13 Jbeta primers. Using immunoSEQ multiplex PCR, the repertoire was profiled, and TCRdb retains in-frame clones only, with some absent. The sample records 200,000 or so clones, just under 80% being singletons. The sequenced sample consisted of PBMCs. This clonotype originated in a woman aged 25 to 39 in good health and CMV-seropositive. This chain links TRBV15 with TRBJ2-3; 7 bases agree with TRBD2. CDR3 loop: CATRAAREWVTDTQYF. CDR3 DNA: TGTGCCACCAGAGCAGCGCGGGAGTGGGTCACAGATACGCAGTATTTT.